This note documents a single T cell receptor (beta chain) sequence. The data derive from a study of cytomegalovirus exposure and HLA in healthy donors. With 60 Vbeta and 13 Jbeta primers, the PCR was carried out. Here immunoSEQ multiplex PCR was the method, and the copy in TCRdb shows in-frame clones only, minus some. The sample table sets out 75,000 to 85,000 clones. The CDR3 sequence is 15 residues long. Germline loops: CDR1 MNHNS, CDR2 SASEGT. V trimming: 7 bases; J trimming: 3 bases; junction bases outside the gene matches: 6. Healthy bone marrow donors made up the donors. The J gene is TRBJ2-7, the V gene TRBV6-1; 13 bases are a match to TRBD2. This TCR derives from a man younger than 35 in good health and CMV-seropositive. Sequenced material: PBMCs. CDR3 nucleotide sequence: TGTGCCAGCACCCCACTAGCGGGAGGGGTCTACGAGCAGTACTTC. Translated: CASTPLAGGVYEQYF.